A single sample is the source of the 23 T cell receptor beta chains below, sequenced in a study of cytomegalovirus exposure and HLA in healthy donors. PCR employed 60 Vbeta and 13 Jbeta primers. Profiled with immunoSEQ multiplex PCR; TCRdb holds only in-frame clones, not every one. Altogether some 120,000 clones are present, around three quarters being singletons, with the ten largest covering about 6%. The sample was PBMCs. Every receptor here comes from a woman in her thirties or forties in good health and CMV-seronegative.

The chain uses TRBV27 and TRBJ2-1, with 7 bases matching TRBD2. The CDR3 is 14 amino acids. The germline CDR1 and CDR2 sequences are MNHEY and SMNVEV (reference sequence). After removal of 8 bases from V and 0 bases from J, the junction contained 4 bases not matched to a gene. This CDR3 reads CASRGGSSYNEQFF. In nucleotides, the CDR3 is TGTGCCAGCCGCGGGGGTAGCTCCTACAATGAGCAGTTCTTC.

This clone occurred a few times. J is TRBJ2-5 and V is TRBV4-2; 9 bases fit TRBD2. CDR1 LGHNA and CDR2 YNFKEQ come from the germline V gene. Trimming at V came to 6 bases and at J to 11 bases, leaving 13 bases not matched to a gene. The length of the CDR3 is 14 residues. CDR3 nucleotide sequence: TGTGCCAGCAGAGCGGGGAGAATAGCGGGGGAGCAGTACTTC. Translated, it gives CASRAGRIAGEQYF.

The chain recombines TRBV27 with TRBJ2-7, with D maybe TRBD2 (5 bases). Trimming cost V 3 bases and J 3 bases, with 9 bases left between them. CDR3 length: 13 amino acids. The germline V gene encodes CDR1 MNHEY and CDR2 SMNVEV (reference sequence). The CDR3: CASSFLGGYEQYF. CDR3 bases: TGTGCCAGCAGTTTCCTAGGAGGCTACGAGCAGTACTTC.

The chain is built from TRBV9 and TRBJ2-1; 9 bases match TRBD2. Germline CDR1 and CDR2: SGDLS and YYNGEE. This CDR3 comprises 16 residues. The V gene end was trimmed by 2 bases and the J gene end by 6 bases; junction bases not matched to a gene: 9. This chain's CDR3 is CASSVVSGSPRNEQFF. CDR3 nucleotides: TGTGCCAGCAGCGTGGTTAGCGGGAGCCCACGCAATGAGCAGTTCTTC.

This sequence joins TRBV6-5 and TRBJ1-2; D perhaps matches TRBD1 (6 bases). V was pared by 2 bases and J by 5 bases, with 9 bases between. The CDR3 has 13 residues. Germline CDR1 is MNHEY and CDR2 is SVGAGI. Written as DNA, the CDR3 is TGTGCCAGCAGTTACCCCGGACAGTATGGCTACACCTTC. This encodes CASSYPGQYGYTF.

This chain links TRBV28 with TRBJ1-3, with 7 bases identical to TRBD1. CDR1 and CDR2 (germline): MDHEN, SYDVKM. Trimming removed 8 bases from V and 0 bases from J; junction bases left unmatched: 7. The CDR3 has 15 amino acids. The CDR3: CASSGGQHSGNTIYF. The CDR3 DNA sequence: TGTGCCAGCTCTGGGGGACAGCACTCTGGAAACACCATATATTTT.

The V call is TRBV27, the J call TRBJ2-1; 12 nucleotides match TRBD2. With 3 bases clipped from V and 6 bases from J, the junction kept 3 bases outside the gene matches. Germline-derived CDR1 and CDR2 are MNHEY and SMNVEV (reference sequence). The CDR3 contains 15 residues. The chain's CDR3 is CASSFGLAGSNEQFF. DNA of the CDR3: TGTGCCAGCAGTTTTGGACTAGCGGGATCCAATGAGCAGTTCTTC.

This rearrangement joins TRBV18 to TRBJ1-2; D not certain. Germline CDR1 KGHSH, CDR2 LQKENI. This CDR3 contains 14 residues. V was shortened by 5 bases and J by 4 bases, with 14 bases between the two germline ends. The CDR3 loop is CASSSTDRPYGYTF. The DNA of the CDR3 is TGTGCCAGCTCATCTACAGATAGACCCTATGGCTACACCTTC. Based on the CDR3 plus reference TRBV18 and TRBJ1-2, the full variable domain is NAGVMQNPRHLVRRRGQEARLRCSPMKGHSHVYWYRQLPEEGLKFMVYLQKENIIDESGMPKERFSAEFPKEGPSILRIQQVVRGDSAAYFCASSSTDRPYGYTFGSGTRLTVV.

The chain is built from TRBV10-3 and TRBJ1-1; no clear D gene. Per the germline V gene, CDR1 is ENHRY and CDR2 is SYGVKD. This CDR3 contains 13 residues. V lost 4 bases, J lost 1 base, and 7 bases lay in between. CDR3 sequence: CAISVTQNTEAFF. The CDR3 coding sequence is TGTGCCATCAGTGTGACACAGAACACTGAAGCTTTCTTT.

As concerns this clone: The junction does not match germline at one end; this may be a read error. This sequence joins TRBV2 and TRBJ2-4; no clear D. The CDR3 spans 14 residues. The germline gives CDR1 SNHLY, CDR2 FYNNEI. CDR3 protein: CASSADNGKNSQYF. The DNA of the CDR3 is TGTGCCAGCAGTGCTGACAACGGCAAAAACAGTCAGTACTTC.

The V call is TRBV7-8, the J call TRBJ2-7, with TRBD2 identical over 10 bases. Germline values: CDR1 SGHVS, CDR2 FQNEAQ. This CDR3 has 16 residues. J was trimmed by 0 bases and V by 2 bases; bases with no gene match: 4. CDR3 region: CASSLRLAGASYEQYF. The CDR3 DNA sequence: TGTGCCAGCAGCTTACGACTAGCGGGTGCCTCCTACGAGCAGTACTTC.

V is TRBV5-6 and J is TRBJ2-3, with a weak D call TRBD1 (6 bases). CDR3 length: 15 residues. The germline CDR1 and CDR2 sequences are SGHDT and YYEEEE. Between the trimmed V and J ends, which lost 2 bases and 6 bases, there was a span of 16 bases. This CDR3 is CASSLQQGMADTQYF. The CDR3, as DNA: TGTGCCAGCAGCTTACAACAGGGTATGGCGGATACGCAGTATTTT.

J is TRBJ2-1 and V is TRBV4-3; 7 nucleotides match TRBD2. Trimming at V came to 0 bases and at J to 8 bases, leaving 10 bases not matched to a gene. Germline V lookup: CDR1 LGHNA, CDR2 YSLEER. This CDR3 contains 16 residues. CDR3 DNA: TGCGCCAGCAGCCAAGATCGGGCGGGCGGGAGTTATGAGCAGTTCTTC. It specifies CASSQDRAGGSYEQFF.

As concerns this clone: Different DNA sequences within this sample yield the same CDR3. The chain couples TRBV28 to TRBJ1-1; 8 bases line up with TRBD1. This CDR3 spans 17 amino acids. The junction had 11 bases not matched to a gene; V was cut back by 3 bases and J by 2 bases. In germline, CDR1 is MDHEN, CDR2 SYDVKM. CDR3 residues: CASSFQQPGGANTEAFF. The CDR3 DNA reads TGTGCCAGCAGTTTCCAACAGCCAGGGGGCGCAAACACTGAAGCTTTCTTT.

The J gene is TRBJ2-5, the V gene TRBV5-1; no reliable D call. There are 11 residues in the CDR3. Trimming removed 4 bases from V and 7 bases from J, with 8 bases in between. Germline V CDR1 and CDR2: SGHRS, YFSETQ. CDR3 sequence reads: CASSTPGTQYF. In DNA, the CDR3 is TGCGCCAGCAGCACCCCGGGGACCCAGTACTTC. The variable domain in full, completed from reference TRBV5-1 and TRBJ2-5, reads KAGVTQTPRYLIKTRGQQVTLSCSPISGHRSVSWYQQTPGQGLQFLFEYFSETQRNKGNFPGRFSGRQFSNSRSEMNVSTLELGDSALYLCASSTPGTQYFGPGTRLLVL.

CDR3 coding DNA: TGTGCCAGTAGTATATCAGAGGGATACCAGCCCCAGCATTTT. Encoded protein: CASSISEGYQPQHF. The V gene is TRBV19, the J gene TRBJ1-5; D not resolved. Germline V gene sequence: CDR1 LNHDA, CDR2 SQIVND (reference sequence). CDR3 length equals 14 residues. Trimming shortened V by 2 bases and J by 7 bases, and 12 bases separated the two germline ends. Based on the CDR3 plus reference TRBV19 and TRBJ1-5, the full variable domain is DGGITQSPKYLFRKEGQNVTLSCEQNLNHDAMYWYRQDPGQGLRLIYYSQIVNDFQKGDIAEGYSVSREKKESFPLTVTSAQKNPTAFYLCASSISEGYQPQHFGDGTRLSIL.

Written as DNA, the CDR3 is TGTGCCAGCAGCGTGACTAGCGGGGGCTCCTACGAGCAGTACTTC. Its protein product is CASSVTSGGSYEQYF. V and J are TRBV7-6 and TRBJ2-7; 12 positions match TRBD2. This CDR3 has 15 residues. CDR1 is SGHVS, CDR2 FNYEAQ, per germline. Losses at the gene ends were 5 bases for V and 0 bases for J; bases not matched to a gene: 2.

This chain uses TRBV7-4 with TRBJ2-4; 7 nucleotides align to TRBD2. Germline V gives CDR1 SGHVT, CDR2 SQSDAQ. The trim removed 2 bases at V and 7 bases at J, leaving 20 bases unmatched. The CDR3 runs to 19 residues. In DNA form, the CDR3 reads TGTGCCAGCAGCTTAAGGGCTAGCGGCCCGACCAAAATAGGGAACATTCAGTACTTC. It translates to CASSLRASGPTKIGNIQYF.

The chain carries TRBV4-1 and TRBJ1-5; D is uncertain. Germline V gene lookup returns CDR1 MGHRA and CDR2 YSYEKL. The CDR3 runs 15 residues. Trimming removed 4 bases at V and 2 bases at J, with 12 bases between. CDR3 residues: CASSRANSRNQPQHF. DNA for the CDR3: TGCGCCAGCAGCCGGGCGAACAGTCGCAATCAGCCCCAGCATTTT.

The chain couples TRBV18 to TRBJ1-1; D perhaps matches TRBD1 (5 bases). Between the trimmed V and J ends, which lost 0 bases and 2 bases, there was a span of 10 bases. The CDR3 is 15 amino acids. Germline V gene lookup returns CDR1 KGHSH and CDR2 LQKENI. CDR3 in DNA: TGTGCCAGCTCACCACCGAATGGACAAAACACTGAAGCTTTCTTT. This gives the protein CASSPPNGQNTEAFF.

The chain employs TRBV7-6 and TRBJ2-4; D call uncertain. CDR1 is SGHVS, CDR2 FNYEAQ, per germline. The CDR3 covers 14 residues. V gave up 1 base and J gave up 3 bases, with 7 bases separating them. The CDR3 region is CASSLGSGKNIQYF. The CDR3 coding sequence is TGTGCCAGCAGCTTAGGGTCCGGCAAAAACATTCAGTACTTC.

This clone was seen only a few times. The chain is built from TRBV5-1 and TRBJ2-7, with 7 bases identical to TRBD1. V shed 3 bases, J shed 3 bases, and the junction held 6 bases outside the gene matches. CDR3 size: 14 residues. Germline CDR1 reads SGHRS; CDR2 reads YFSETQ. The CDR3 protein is CASSSQGGDYEQYF. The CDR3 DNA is TGCGCCAGCAGCTCCCAAGGGGGCGACTACGAGCAGTACTTC.

The CDR3: CATSRPSRGTYEQYF. The CDR3 DNA sequence: TGTGCCACCAGCAGACCTAGTCGGGGAACCTACGAGCAGTACTTC. The rearrangement links TRBV15 to TRBJ2-7, with a tentative D call TRBD2 (5 bases). V lost 2 bases and J 2 bases, leaving 13 bases between the germline ends. The CDR3 covers 15 residues. Germline assignment: CDR1 LNHNV and CDR2 YYDKDF (reference sequence).